These 15 T cell receptor beta chains were all obtained from the same sample, sequenced in a study of cytomegalovirus exposure and HLA in healthy donors. The PCR employed 60 Vbeta primers together with 13 Jbeta primers. Here immunoSEQ multiplex PCR was the method, and the copy in TCRdb shows in-frame clones only, minus some. The sample yields 95,000 to 150,000 clones, roughly four fifths seen once. Source material: PBMCs. These receptors all stem from a man between 18 and 35 years old in good health and CMV-seronegative.

The V and J genes are TRBV7-9 and TRBJ1-2; 9 bases match TRBD1. CDR3 size: 16 residues. From germline, CDR1 is SEHNR and CDR2 FQNEAQ (reference sequence). V dropped 3 bases and J dropped 6; count of bases not matched to a gene: 11. Written as DNA, the CDR3 is TGTGCCAGCAGCTTCGGCAGGGGAGACAGGGGGGATGGCTACACCTTC. Protein: CASSFGRGDRGDGYTF. The whole variable domain, remainder taken from reference TRBV7-9 and TRBJ1-2, is DTGVSQNPRHKITKRGQNVTFRCDPISEHNRLYWYRQTLGQGPEFLTYFQNEAQLEKSRLLSDRFSAERPKGSFSTLEIQRTEQGDSAMYLCASSFGRGDRGDGYTFGSGTRLTVV.

In the case of this clone: Other DNA sequences in this specimen translate into the identical CDR3. The chain employs TRBV21-1 and TRBJ1-1; TRBD1, the D gene given by the table, was not confirmed from the DNA. TRBV21-1 is a documented pseudogene. This CDR3 has 15 residues. The CDR3 sequence: CASSPRDRENTEAFF. DNA for the CDR3: TGTGCCAGCAGCCCTAGGGACAGGGAGAACACTGAAGCTTTCTTT.

This clone has a handful of counts. J is TRBJ2-1 and V is TRBV9; TRBD2 aligns across 7 bases. Unmatched junction bases numbered 2, after V lost 0 bases and J lost 8 bases. Germline lookup yields CDR1 SGDLS and CDR2 YYNGEE. This CDR3 has 13 residues. The chain's CDR3 is CASSVGLAHEQFF. CDR3 nucleotide sequence: TGTGCCAGCAGCGTAGGACTAGCCCATGAGCAGTTCTTC.

V gene TRBV7-9 combines with J gene TRBJ2-3, with 11 bases lining up with TRBD1. Germline V lookup: CDR1 SEHNR, CDR2 FQNEAQ (reference sequence). V was clipped by 5 bases and J by 6 bases; unmatched bases: 7. This CDR3 has 15 amino acids. CDR3: CASSPGQGVRDTQYF. The CDR3 DNA follows: TGTGCCAGCAGCCCGGGACAGGGGGTTCGGGATACGCAGTATTTT.

The rearrangement joins TRBV11-1 to TRBJ2-2; possibly TRBD1 for D (5 bases). The CDR3 runs 15 residues. The V end was cut by 4 bases, the J end by 8 bases, with 17 bases between. Germline CDR1 and CDR2: SGHAT and FQDESV (reference sequence). CDR3 amino acids: CASSSHPDSGGELFF. The CDR3 nucleotides are TGTGCCAGCAGCTCCCACCCCGACTCAGGGGGGGAGCTGTTTTTT. Full variable domain (rest looked up from reference TRBV11-1 and TRBJ2-2): EAEVAQSPRYKITEKSQAVAFWCDPISGHATLYWYRQILGQGPELLVQFQDESVVDDSQLPKDRFSAERLKGVDSTLKIQPAELGDSAMYLCASSSHPDSGGELFFGEGSRLTVL.

There are a few counts of this clone. The chain carries TRBV25-1 and TRBJ2-2; TRBD2 is a possible D gene (6 bases). Germline-derived CDR1 and CDR2 are MGHDK and SYGVNS. The CDR3 is 13 residues long. With 1 base removed from V and 6 bases from J, the gap between germline ends came to 6 bases. CDR3 residues: CASSEWEAGELFF. The CDR3 nucleotides are TGTGCCAGCAGTGAATGGGAGGCCGGGGAGCTGTTTTTT.

The V and J genes are TRBV5-4 and TRBJ2-1, with TRBD2 identical over 9 bases. The CDR3 is 16 residues long. From germline, CDR1 is SGHNT and CDR2 YYREEE (reference sequence). Trimming removed 4 bases from V and 9 bases from J; junction bases left unmatched: 14. The CDR3 coding sequence is TGTGCCAGCAGCCCGGTTGGCGCGGGGGGGATCGTTGAGCAGTTCTTC. Its translation: CASSPVGAGGIVEQFF.

The rearrangement joins TRBV5-4 to TRBJ2-3; possibly TRBD2 for D (6 bases). This CDR3 contains 14 residues. Germline V CDR1 and CDR2: SGHNT, YYREEE (reference sequence). Trimming removed 2 bases at V and 4 bases at J, with 11 bases between. The CDR3 reads CASSLGGAADTQYF. CDR3 in DNA: TGTGCCAGCAGCTTAGGCGGGGCGGCAGATACGCAGTATTTT.

This clone has just one count. The chain has TRBV11-2 and TRBJ1-1; no clear D. V lost 2 bases and J 5 bases, leaving 9 bases between the germline ends. The CDR3 extends over 13 amino acids. Germline V CDR1 and CDR2: SGHAT, FQNNGV. The CDR3 bases are TGTGCCAGCAGCTTATATGGCTGGACTGAAGCTTTCTTT. Residues: CASSLYGWTEAFF.

The chain links TRBV28 to TRBJ2-3; D gene uncertain. V shed 5 bases and J shed 4 bases, with 10 bases lying between them. From germline, CDR1 is MDHEN and CDR2 SYDVKM. The CDR3 consists of 13 residues. This chain's CDR3 is CASSPYPADTQYF. DNA for the CDR3: TGTGCCAGCAGTCCCTACCCCGCAGATACGCAGTATTTT.

A single count supports this clone. The chain recombines TRBV6-5 with TRBJ1-1, with TRBD1 as a possible D gene (6 bases). Germline V gene lookup returns CDR1 MNHEY and CDR2 SVGAGI. The CDR3 sequence is 15 residues long. V was trimmed by 2 bases and J by 0 bases, leaving 10 bases between them. CDR3 sequence: CASSYSTGMNTEAFF. The CDR3 nucleotides are TGTGCCAGCAGTTACAGTACAGGGATGAACACTGAAGCTTTCTTT.

The rearrangement joins TRBV10-1 to TRBJ1-4; 8 nucleotides agree with TRBD1. With V trimmed by 8 bases and J by 0 bases, 11 bases remained unmatched. The V gene's germline CDR1 is WNHNN and CDR2 SYGVQD (reference sequence). The CDR3 totals 17 residues. CDR3 coding DNA: TGCGCCAGCCCTGAGCAGGGGGCCGGCCCAACTAATGAAAAACTGTTTTTT. This sequence encodes CASPEQGAGPTNEKLFF.

The chain couples TRBV5-1 to TRBJ2-3; D gene unclear. Trimming cost V 0 bases and J 1 base, with 12 bases left between them. The germline V gene encodes CDR1 SGHRS and CDR2 YFSETQ. The CDR3 spans 16 residues. The CDR3 nucleotides are TGCGCCAGCAGCTTGGGTGACAAGGCCCGCACAGATACGCAGTATTTT. As protein: CASSLGDKARTDTQYF.

The V gene is TRBV2, the J gene TRBJ2-2; 9 nucleotides agree with TRBD1. Germline trimming cut 5 bases from V and 7 bases from J; bases unmatched to any gene: 11. Germline-derived CDR1 and CDR2 are SNHLY and FYNNEI. The CDR3 extends over 16 amino acids. CDR3 region: CASSRDRGDLGGELFF. The CDR3 coding sequence is TGTGCCAGCAGTCGAGACAGGGGGGATTTAGGCGGGGAGCTGTTTTTT. Filled out from reference TRBV2 and TRBJ2-2, the complete variable domain reads EPEVTQTPSHQVTQMGQEVILRCVPISNHLYFYWYRQILGQKVEFLVSFYNNEISEKSEIFDDQFSVERPDGSNFTLKIRSTKLEDSAMYFCASSRDRGDLGGELFFGEGSRLTVL.

The chain is built from TRBV19 and TRBJ1-1; 9 bases are a match to TRBD1. This CDR3 has 16 amino acids. Germline-derived CDR1 and CDR2 are LNHDA and SQIVND (reference sequence). The trim removed 1 base at V and 4 bases at J, leaving 7 bases unmatched. CDR3 nucleotide sequence: TGTGCCAGTAGTATAGGATCGACAGGGGGGATCACTGAAGCTTTCTTT. It translates to CASSIGSTGGITEAFF. Full variable domain (outside the CDR3, taken from reference TRBV19 and TRBJ1-1): DGGITQSPKYLFRKEGQNVTLSCEQNLNHDAMYWYRQDPGQGLRLIYYSQIVNDFQKGDIAEGYSVSREKKESFPLTVTSAQKNPTAFYLCASSIGSTGGITEAFFGQGTRLTVV.